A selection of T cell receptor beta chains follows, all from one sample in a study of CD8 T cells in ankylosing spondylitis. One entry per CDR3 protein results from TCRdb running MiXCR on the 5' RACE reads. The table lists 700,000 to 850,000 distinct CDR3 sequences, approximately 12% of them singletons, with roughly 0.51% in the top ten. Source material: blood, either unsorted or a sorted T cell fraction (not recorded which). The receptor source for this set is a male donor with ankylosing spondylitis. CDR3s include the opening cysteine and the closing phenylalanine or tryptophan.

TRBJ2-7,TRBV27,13,CASSPPAGSEQYF
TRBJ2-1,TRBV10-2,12,CASKDYGNEQFF
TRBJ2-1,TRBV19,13,CASSILRDNEQFF
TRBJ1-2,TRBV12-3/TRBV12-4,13,CASRPQGARGYTF
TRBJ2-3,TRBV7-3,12,CASSLGYDTQYF
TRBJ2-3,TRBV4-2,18,CASSQIGRGTRNTDTQYF
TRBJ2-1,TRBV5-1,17,CASSLATGTSGSNEQFF
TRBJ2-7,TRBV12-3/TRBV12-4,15,CASSSGLGEWYEQYF
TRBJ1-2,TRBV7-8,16,CASSPRRDRGIYGYTF
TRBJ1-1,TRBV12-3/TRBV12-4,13,CASSLGQVPEAFF
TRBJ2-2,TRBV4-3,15,CASSLRTQNTGELFF
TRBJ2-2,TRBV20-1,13,CSARRGIHGELFF
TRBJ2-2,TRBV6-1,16,CASSLLAGGMTGELFF
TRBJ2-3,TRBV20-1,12,CSASKVRDTQYF
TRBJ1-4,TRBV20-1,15,CSAPGQAATNEKLFF
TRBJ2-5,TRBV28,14,CASRLSGLQETQYF
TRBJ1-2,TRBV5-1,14,CASSLTGSNYGYTF
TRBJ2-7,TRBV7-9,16,CASSGDRDRVSYEQYF
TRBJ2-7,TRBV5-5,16,CATSPGRRGASYEQYF
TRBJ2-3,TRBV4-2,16,CASSRVGGRGTDTQYF
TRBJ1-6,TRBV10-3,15,CAISVQAGENSPLHF
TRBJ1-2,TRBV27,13,CASSDDRRYGYTF
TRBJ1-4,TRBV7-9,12,CASGTREEKLFF
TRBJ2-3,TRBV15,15,CATSRDYRAGDTQYF
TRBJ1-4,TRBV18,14,CASSPRGANEKLFF
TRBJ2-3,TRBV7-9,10,CASSSSPQYF
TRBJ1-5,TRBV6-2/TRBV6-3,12,CASSYRNQPQHF
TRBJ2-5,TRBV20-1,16,CSARPTGGTFTETQYF
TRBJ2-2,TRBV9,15,CASAFGGKSTGELFF